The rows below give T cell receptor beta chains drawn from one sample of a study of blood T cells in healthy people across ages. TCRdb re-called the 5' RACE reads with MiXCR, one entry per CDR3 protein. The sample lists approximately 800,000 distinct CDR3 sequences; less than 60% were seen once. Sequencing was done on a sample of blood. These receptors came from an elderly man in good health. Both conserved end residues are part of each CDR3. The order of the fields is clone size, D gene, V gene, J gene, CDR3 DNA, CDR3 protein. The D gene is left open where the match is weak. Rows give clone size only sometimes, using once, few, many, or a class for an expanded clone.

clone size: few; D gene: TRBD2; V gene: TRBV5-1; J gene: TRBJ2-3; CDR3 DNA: TGCGCCAGCAACAAAGGACTAGCGGGAGCCAGCACAGATACGCAGTATTTT; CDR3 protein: CASNKGLAGASTDTQYF
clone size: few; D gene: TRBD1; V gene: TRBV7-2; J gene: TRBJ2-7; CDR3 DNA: TGTGCCAGCAGCTTTCGGACAGGGAACTACGAGCAGTACTTC; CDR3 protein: CASSFRTGNYEQYF
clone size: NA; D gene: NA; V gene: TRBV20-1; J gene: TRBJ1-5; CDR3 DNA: TGCAGTGCTAGTCCAGGGTTCCAGCCCCAGCATTTT; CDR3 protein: CSASPGFQPQHF
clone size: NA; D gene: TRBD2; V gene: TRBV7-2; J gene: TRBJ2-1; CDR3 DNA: TGCGCCAGCAGCTCGACTCGGACTAGTGAGACCCAGTTCTTC; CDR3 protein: CASSSTRTSETQFF
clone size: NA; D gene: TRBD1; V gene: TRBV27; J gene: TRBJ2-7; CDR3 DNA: TGTGCCAGCAGTTTCACGTGGACAGGCCGCTCCTACGAGCAGTACTTC; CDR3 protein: CASSFTWTGRSYEQYF
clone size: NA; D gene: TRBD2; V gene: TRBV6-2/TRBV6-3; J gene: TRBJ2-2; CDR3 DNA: TGTGCCAGCAGTCCACTCGGACTAGCGGGGTTCAACACCGGGGAGCTGTTTTTT; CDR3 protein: CASSPLGLAGFNTGELFF
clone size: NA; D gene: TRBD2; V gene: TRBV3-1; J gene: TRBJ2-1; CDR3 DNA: TGTGCGAGCAGCCCCCGACGGCGGGAGGGTTTGTACAATGAGCAGTTCTTC; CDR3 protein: CASSPRRREGLYNEQFF
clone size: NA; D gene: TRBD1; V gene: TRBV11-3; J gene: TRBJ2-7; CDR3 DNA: TGTGCCAGCTCAAACCCGGGACAGGGGGCAAACGAGCAGTACTTC; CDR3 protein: CASSNPGQGANEQYF
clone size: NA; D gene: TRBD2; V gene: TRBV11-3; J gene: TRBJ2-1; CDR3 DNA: TGTGTCAGCAGCCGGACTAGCGGGAGAAACAATGAGCAGTTCTTC; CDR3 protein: CVSSRTSGRNNEQFF
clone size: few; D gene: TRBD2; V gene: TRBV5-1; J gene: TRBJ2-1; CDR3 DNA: TGCGCCTCCCGGGGTGGAGGAAGCGGGAGCGTATACAATGAGCAGTTCTTC; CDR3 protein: CASRGGGSGSVYNEQFF
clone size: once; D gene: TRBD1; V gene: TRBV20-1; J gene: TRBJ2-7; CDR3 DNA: TGCAGTTGGCCGGGACAGGGTCCCTACGAGCAGTACTTC; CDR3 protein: CSWPGQGPYEQYF
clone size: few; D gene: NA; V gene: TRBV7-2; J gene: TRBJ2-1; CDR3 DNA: TGTGCCAGCAGCCCTTCGGGACTCCCGGCTTACAATGAGCAGTTCTTC; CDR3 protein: CASSPSGLPAYNEQFF
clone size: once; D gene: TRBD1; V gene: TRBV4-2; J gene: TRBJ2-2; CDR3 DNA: TGTGCCAGCAGCCAGCCGGACAGGGTACCCGGGGAGCTGTTTTTT; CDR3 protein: CASSQPDRVPGELFF
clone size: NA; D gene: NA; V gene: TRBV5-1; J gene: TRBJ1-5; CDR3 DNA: TGCGCCAGCAGCCCGGAACCCAGGGCTGATCAGCCCCAGCATTTT; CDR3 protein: CASSPEPRADQPQHF
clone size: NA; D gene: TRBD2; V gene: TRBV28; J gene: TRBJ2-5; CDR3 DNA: TGTGCCAGCAGTTTCAGCGGGAGATCTTGGGAGACCCAGTACTTC; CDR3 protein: CASSFSGRSWETQYF
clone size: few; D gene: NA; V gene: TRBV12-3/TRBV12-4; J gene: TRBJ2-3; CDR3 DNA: TGTGCCAGCAGTCCTAACGCTGATACGCAGTATTTT; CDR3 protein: CASSPNADTQYF
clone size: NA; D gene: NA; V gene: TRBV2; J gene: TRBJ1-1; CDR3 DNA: TGTGCCAGCAGTGAAGGACGACGGACTGAAGCTTTCTTT; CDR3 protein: CASSEGRRTEAFF
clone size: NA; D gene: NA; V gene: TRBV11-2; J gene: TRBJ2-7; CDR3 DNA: TGTGCCAGCAGCTTGCTAGGACTAACCTACGAGCAGTACTTC; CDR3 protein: CASSLLGLTYEQYF
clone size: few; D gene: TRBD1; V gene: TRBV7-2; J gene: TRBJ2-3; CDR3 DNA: TGTGCCAGCAGCCGACAGGGGGCGTCGGATACGCAGTATTTT; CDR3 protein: CASSRQGASDTQYF
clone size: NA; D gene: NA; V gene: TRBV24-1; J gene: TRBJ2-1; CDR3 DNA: TGTGCCACCAGTGAATTGAAAGACAGGCAGAGTGAGCAGTTCTTC; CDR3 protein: CATSELKDRQSEQFF
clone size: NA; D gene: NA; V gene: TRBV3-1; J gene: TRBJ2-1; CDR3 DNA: TGTGCCAGCAGCCAAGGAGGTGGAGGGGCCGAGCAGTTCTTC; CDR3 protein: CASSQGGGGAEQFF
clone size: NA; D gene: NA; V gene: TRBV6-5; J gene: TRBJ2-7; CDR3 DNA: TGTGCCAGCAGTCCAAAGAGTCCCTCGGGCGACGAGCAGTACTTC; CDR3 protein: CASSPKSPSGDEQYF
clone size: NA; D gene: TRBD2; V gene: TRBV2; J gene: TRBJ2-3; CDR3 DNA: TGTGCCAGCAGGGTAGGACTAGCGGGGGTCACAGATACGCAGTATTTT; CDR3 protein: CASRVGLAGVTDTQYF
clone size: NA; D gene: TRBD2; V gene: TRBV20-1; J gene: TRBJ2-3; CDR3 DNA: TGCAGTGCAACAAGCGGGAGGTTTCTCCCCACAGATACGCAGTATTTT; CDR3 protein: CSATSGRFLPTDTQYF
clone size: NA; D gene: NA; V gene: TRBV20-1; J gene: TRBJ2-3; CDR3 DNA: TGCAGTGCCATGAGATCGGGTACAGATACGCAGTATTTT; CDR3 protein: CSAMRSGTDTQYF
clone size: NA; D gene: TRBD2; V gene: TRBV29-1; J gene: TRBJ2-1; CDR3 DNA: TGCAGCGTTGGGGTTCGGGGCGGGAGTACGAGCGATGAGCAGTTCTTC; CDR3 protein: CSVGVRGGSTSDEQFF
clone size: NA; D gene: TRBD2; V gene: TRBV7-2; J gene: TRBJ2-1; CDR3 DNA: TGTGCCAGCAAAGCGGGGGGCTTCTACAATGAGCAGTTCTTC; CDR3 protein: CASKAGGFYNEQFF
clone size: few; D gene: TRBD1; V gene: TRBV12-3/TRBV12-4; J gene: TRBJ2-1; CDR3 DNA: TGTGCCAGCACCACGGGACAGCTCTCCTACAATGAGCAGTTCTTC; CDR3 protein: CASTTGQLSYNEQFF
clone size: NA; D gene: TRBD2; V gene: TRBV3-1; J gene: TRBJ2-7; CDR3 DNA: TGTGCCAGCGCCCCGGGACTAGCGGACTACGAGCAGTACTTC; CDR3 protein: CASAPGLADYEQYF
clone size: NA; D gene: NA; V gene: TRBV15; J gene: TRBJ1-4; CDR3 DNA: TGTGCCACCAGCAGAGATTTGCATGAAAAACTGTTTTTT; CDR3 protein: CATSRDLHEKLFF
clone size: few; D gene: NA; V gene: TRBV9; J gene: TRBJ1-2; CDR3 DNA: TGTGCCAGCAGCGTAAAAGGGGGTGGTGGCTACACCTTC; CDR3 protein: CASSVKGGGGYTF
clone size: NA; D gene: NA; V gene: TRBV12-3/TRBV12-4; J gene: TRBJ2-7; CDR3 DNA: TGTGCCAGCAGTCCGAACTTAGTCCCCTACGAGCAGTACTTC; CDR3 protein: CASSPNLVPYEQYF
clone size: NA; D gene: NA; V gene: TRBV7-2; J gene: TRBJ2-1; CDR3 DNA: TGTGCAGTTAGGTCGGGGATCTCCTACAATGAGCAGTTCTTC; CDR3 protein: CAVRSGISYNEQFF